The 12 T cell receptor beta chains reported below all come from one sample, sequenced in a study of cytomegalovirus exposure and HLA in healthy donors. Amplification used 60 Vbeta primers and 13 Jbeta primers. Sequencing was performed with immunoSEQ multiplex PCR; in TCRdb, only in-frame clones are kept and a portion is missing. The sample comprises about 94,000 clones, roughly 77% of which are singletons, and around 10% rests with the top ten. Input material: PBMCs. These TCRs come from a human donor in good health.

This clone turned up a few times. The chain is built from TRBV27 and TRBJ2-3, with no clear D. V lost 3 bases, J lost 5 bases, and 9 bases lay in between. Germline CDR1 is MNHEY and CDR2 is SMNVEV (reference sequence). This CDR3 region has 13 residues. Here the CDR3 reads CASSFLRGDTQYF. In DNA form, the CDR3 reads TGTGCCAGCAGTTTTCTGCGAGGAGATACGCAGTATTTT.

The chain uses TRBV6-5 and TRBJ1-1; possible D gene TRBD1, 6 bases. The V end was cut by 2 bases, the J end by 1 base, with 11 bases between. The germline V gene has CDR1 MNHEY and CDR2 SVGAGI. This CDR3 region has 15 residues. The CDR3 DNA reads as TGTGCCAGCAGTTACGGGGGCAGGCCGAACACTGAAGCTTTCTTT. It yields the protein CASSYGGRPNTEAFF.

The CDR3 here is CASSWESPPTYEQYF. The CDR3 region has the DNA TGTGCCAGCAGCTGGGAGTCACCCCCAACCTACGAGCAGTACTTC. The chain has TRBV5-4 and TRBJ2-7, with TRBD2 as a possible D gene (5 bases). Germline V CDR1 and CDR2: SGHNT, YYREEE (reference sequence). Trimming removed 3 bases from V and 2 bases from J, with 15 bases in between. This CDR3 is 15 amino acids long.

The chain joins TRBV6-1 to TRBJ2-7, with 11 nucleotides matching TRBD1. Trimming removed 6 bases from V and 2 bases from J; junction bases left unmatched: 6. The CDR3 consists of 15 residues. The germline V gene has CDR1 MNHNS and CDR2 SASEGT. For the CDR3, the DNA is TGTGCCAGCAGCGTGGACAGGGGGCTGCCCTACGAGCAGTACTTC. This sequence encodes CASSVDRGLPYEQYF.

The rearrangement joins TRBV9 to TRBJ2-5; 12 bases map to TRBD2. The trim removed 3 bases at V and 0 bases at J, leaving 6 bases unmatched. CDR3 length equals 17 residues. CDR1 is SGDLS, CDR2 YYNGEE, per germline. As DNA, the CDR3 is TGTGCCAGCAGCGCGACTACTAGCGGGGGGTACCAAGAGACCCAGTACTTC. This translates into CASSATTSGGYQETQYF.

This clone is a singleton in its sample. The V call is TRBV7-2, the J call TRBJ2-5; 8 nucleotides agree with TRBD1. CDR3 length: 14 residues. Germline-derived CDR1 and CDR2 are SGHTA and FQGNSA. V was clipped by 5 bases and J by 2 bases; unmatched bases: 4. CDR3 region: CASSLRDRQETQYF. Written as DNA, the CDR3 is TGTGCCAGCAGCCTCCGGGACAGGCAAGAGACCCAGTACTTC. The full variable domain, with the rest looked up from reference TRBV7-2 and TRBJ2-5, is GAGVSQSPSNKVTEKGKDVELRCDPISGHTALYWYRQSLGQGLEFLIYFQGNSAPDKSGLPSDRFSAERTGGSVSTLTIQRTQQEDSAVYLCASSLRDRQETQYFGPGTRLLVL.

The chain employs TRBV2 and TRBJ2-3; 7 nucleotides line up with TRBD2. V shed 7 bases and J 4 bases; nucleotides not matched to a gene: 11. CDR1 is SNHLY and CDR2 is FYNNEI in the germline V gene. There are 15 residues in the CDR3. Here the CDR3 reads CASTQRLGGSDTQYF. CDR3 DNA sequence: TGTGCCAGCACCCAGCGGTTGGGGGGGTCAGATACGCAGTATTTT.

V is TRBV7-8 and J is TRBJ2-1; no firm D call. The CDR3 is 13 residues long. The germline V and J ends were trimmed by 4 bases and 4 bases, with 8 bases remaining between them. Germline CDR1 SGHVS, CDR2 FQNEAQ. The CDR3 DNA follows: TGTGCCAGCAGCTCCATGCGGTACAATGAGCAGTTCTTC. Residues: CASSSMRYNEQFF.

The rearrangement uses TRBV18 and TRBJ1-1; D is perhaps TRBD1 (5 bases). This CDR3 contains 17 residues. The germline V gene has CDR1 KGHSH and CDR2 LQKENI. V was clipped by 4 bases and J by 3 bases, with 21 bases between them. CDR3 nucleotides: TGTGCCAGCTCACAAGGAGCAGGGCTGGTTCCGGACACTGAAGCTTTCTTT. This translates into CASSQGAGLVPDTEAFF.

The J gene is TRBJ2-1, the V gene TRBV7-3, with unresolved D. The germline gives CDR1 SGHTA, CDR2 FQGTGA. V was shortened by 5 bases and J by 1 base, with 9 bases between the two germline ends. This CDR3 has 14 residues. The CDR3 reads CASSLLPSYNEQFF. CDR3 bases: TGTGCCAGCAGCCTCCTTCCGTCCTACAATGAGCAGTTCTTC.

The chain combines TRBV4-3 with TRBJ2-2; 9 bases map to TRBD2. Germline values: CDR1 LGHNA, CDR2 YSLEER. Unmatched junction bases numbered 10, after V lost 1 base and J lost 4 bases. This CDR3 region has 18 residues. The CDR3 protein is CASSQANKRGVTTGELFF. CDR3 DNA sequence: TGCGCCAGCAGCCAAGCAAATAAGCGGGGGGTCACCACCGGGGAGCTGTTTTTT.

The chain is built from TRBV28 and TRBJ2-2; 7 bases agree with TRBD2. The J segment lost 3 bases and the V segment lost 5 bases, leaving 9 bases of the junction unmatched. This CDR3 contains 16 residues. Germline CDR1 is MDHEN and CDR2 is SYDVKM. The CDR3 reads CASSPSGSGYTGELFF. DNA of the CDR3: TGTGCCAGCAGTCCGTCGGGTAGCGGGTACACCGGGGAGCTGTTTTTT.